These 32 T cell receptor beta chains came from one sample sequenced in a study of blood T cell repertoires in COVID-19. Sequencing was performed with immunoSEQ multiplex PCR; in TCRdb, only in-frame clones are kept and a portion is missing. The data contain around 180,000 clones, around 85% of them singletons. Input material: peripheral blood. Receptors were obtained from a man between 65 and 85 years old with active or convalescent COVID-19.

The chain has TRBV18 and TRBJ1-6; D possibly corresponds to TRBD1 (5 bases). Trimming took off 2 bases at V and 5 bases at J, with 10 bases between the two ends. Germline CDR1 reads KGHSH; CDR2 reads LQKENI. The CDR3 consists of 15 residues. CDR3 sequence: CASSPFKGDNSPLHF. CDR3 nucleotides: TGTGCCAGCTCACCATTCAAAGGGGATAATTCACCCCTCCACTTT.

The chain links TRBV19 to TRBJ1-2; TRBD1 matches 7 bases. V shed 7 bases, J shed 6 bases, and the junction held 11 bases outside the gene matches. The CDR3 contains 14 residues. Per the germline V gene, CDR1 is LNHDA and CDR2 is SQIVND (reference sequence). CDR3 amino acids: CASTQTGSGDGYTF. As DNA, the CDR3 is TGTGCCAGTACCCAGACAGGGAGTGGTGATGGCTACACCTTC.

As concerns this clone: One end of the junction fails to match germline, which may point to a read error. The chain's CDR3 is CASSLGLSTGELFF. The CDR3, as DNA: TGCGCCAGCAGCTTGGGCCTCTCCACCGGTGAGCTGTTTTTT. V gene TRBV5-1 combines with J gene TRBJ2-2; no clear D. CDR1 and CDR2 from the germline V gene are SGHRS and YFSETQ. This CDR3 contains 14 residues.

CDR3 sequence: CASSFETGANTEAFF. The CDR3 DNA reads as TGTGCCAGCAGCTTCGAAACAGGGGCCAACACTGAAGCTTTCTTT. This chain connects TRBV7-9 to TRBJ1-1; 7 bases map to TRBD1. The CDR3 is made up of 15 amino acids. J was trimmed by 2 bases and V by 3 bases; bases with no gene match: 6. CDR1 is SEHNR and CDR2 is FQNEAQ in the germline V gene (reference sequence). Complete variable domain (other parts from reference TRBV7-9 and TRBJ1-1): DTGVSQNPRHKITKRGQNVTFRCDPISEHNRLYWYRQTLGQGPEFLTYFQNEAQLEKSRLLSDRFSAERPKGSFSTLEIQRTEQGDSAMYLCASSFETGANTEAFFGQGTRLTVV.

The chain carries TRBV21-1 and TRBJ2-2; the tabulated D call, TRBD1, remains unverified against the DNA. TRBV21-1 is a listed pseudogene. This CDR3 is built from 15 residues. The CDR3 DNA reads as TGTGCCAGCAGCCCCGGGACAGAGAACACCGGGGAGCTGTTTTTT. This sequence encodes CASSPGTENTGELFF.

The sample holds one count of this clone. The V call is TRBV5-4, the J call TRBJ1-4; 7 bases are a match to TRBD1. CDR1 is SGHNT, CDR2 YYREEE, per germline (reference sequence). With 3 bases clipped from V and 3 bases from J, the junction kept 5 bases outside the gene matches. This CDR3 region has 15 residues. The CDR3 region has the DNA TGTGCCAGCAGCTGGCAGGGGGATTCTAATGAAAAACTGTTTTTT. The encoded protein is CASSWQGDSNEKLFF. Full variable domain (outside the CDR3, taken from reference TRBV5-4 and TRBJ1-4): ETGVTQSPTHLIKTRGQQVTLRCSSQSGHNTVSWYQQALGQGPQFIFQYYREEENGRGNFPPRFSGLQFPNYSSELNVNALELDDSALYLCASSWQGDSNEKLFFGSGTQLSVL.

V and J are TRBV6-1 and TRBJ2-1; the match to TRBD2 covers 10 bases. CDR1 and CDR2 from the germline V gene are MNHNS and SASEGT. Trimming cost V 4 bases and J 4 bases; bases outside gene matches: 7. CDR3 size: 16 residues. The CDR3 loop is CASSGLLAGDYNEQFF. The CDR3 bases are TGTGCCAGCAGTGGACTGCTAGCGGGGGATTACAATGAGCAGTTCTTC.

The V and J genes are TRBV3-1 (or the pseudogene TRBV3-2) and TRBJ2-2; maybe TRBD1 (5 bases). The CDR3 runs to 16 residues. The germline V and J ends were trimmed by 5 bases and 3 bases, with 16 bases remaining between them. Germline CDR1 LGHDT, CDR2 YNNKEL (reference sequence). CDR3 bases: TGTGCCAGCAGCGCCCAGGGTGGTACTTACACCGGGGAGCTGTTTTTT. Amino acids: CASSAQGGTYTGELFF.

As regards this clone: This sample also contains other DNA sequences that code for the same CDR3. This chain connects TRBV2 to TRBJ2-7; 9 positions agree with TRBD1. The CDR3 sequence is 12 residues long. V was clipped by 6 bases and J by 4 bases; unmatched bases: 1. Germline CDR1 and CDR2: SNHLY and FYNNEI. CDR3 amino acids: CASRDRGYEQYF. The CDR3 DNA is TGTGCCAGCAGGGACAGGGGTTACGAGCAGTACTTC.

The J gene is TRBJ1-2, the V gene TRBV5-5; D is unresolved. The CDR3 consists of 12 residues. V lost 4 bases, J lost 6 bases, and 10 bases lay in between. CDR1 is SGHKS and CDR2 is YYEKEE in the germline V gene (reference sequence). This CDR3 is CASSTGWDGYTF. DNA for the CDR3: TGTGCCAGCAGCACCGGGTGGGATGGCTACACCTTC.

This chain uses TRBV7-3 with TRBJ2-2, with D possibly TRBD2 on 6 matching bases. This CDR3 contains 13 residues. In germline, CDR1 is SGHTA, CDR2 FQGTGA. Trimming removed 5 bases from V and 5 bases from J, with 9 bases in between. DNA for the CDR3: TGTGCCAGCAGCCTCGGGGGAACCGGGGAGCTGTTTTTT. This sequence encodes CASSLGGTGELFF.

CDR3 bases: TGCGCCAGCAGCCAAACCCCGTCGGGCTCTGGGGCCAACGTCCTGACTTTC. Protein product: CASSQTPSGSGANVLTF. V usage is TRBV4-3 and J usage is TRBJ2-6, with no clear D. The length of the CDR3 is 17 residues. Trimming left V 2 bases short and J 0 bases short, with 11 bases between. In germline, CDR1 is LGHNA, CDR2 YSLEER.

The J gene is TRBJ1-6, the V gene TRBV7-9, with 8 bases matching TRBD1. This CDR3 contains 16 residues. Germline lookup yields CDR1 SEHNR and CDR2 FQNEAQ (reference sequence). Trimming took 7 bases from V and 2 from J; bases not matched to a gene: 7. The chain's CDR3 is CASTPDRDPYNSPLHF. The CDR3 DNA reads TGTGCCAGCACCCCGGACAGGGACCCCTATAATTCACCCCTCCACTTT.

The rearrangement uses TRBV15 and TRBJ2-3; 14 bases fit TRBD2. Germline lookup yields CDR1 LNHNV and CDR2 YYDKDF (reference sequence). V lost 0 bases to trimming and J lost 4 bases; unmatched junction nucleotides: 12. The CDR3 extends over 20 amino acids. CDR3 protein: CATSRDTPSTSGGAADTQYF. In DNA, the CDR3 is TGTGCCACCAGCAGAGATACGCCCTCGACTAGCGGGGGGGCGGCAGATACGCAGTATTTT.

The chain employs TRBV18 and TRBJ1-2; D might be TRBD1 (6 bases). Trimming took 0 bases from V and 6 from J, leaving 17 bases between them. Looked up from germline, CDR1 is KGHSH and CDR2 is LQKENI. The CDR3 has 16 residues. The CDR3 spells CASSPPRGRNMNGYTF. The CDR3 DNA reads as TGTGCCAGCTCACCACCGCGGGGGCGGAATATGAATGGCTACACCTTC.

The CDR3 coding sequence is TGTGCCACCAGTGATCGCCCAGCGAGCAATGAGCAGTTCTTC. As protein: CATSDRPASNEQFF. The chain links TRBV24-1 to TRBJ2-1, with D hard to call. This CDR3 comprises 14 residues. Trimming took 3 bases from V and 6 from J, leaving 11 bases between them. From germline, CDR1 is KGHDR and CDR2 SFDVKD.

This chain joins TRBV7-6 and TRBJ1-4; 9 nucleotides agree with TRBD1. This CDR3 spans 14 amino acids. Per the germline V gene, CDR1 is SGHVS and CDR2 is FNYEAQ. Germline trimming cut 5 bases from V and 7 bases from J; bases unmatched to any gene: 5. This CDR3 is CASSVPGQGEKLFF. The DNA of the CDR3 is TGTGCCAGCAGCGTGCCGGGACAGGGTGAAAAACTGTTTTTT.

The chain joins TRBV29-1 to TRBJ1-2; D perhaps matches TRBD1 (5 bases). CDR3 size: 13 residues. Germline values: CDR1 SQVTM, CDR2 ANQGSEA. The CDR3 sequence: CSAPRGKGNGYTF. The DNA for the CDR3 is TGCAGTGCCCCCCGGGGGAAGGGGAATGGCTACACCTTC.

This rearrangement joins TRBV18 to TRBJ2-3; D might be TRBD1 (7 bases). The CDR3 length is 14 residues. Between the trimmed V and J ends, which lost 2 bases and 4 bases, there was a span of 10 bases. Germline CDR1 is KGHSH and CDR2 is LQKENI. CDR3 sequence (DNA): TGTGCCAGCTCACCAGGCGGGACAGCAGATACGCAGTATTTT. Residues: CASSPGGTADTQYF.

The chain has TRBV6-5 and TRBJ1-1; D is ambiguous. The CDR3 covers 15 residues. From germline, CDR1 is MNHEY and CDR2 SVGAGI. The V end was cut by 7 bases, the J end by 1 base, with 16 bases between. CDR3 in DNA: TGTGCCAGCATGGCGGGCCGGCGTGAGAACACTGAAGCTTTCTTT. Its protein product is CASMAGRRENTEAFF.

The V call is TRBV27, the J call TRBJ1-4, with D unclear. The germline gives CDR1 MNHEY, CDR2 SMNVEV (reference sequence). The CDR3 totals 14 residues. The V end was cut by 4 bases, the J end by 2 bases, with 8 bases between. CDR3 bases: TGTGCCAGCAGTTCGGTAGTGACTAATGAAAAACTGTTTTTT. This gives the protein CASSSVVTNEKLFF.

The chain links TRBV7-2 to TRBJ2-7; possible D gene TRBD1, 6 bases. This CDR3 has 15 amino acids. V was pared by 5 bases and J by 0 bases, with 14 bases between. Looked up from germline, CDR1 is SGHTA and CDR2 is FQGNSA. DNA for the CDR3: TGTGCCAGCAGCCTTAGACAGGCCAGCTCCTACGAGCAGTACTTC. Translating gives CASSLRQASSYEQYF. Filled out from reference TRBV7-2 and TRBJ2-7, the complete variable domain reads GAGVSQSPSNKVTEKGKDVELRCDPISGHTALYWYRQSLGQGLEFLIYFQGNSAPDKSGLPSDRFSAERTGGSVSTLTIQRTQQEDSAVYLCASSLRQASSYEQYFGPGTRLTVT.

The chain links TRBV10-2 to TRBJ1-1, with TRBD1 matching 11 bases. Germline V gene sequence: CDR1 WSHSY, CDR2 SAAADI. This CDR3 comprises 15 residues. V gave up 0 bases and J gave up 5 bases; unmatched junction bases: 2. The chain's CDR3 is CASSESGQGGTEAFF. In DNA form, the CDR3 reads TGCGCCAGCAGTGAGTCGGGACAGGGGGGAACTGAAGCTTTCTTT.

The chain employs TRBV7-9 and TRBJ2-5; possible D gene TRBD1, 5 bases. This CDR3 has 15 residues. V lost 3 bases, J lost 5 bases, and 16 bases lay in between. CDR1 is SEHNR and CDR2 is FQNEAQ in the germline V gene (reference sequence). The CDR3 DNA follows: TGTGCCAGCAGCTTTTCAGCCTCAGGGCTTGAGACCCAGTACTTC. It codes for CASSFSASGLETQYF.

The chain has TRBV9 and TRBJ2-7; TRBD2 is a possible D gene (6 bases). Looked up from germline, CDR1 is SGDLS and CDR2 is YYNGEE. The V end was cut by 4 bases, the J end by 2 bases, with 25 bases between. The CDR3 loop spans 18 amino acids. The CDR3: CASSPRDGTGVSPYEQYF. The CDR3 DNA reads TGTGCCAGCAGCCCCCGAGACGGGACGGGAGTATCCCCCTACGAGCAGTACTTC.

The CDR3 region is CATSDLWTSGRNEQFF. CDR3 DNA: TGTGCCACCAGTGATTTGTGGACTAGCGGGAGGAATGAGCAGTTCTTC. This rearrangement joins TRBV24-1 to TRBJ2-1; 14 nucleotides line up with TRBD2. CDR1 is KGHDR, CDR2 SFDVKD, per germline. The CDR3 length is 16 residues. The V segment lost 0 bases and the J segment 7 bases; nucleotides outside the gene matches: 1.

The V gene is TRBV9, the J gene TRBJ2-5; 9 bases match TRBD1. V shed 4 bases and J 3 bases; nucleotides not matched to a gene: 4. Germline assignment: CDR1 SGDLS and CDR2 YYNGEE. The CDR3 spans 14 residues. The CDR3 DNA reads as TGTGCCAGCAGCCCGCGGGACAGGGAAGAGACCCAGTACTTC. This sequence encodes CASSPRDREETQYF.

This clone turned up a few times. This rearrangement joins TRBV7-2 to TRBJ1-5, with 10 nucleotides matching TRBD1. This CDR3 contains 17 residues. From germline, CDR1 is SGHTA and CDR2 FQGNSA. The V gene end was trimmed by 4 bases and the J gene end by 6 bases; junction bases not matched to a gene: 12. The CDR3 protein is CASSSGTGVGIGQPQHF. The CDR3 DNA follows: TGTGCCAGCAGCTCCGGGACAGGGGTAGGAATAGGTCAGCCCCAGCATTTT. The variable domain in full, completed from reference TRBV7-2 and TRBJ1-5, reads GAGVSQSPSNKVTEKGKDVELRCDPISGHTALYWYRQSLGQGLEFLIYFQGNSAPDKSGLPSDRFSAERTGGSVSTLTIQRTQQEDSAVYLCASSSGTGVGIGQPQHFGDGTRLSIL.

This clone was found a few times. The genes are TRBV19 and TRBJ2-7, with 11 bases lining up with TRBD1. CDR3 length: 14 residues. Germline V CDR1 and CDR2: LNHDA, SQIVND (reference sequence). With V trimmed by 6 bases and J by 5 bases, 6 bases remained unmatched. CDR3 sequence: CASRRAGQGDEQYF. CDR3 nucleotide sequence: TGTGCCAGTAGACGCGCGGGACAGGGGGACGAGCAGTACTTC.

As DNA, the CDR3 is TGCGCCAGCAGTCCCGGACTAGGATCTCAAGATACGCAGTATTTT. Translation gives CASSPGLGSQDTQYF. The rearrangement joins TRBV10-2 to TRBJ2-3; TRBD2 aligns across 7 bases. The CDR3 contains 15 residues. Germline V gives CDR1 WSHSY, CDR2 SAAADI. With 5 bases clipped from V and 5 bases from J, the junction kept 10 bases outside the gene matches.

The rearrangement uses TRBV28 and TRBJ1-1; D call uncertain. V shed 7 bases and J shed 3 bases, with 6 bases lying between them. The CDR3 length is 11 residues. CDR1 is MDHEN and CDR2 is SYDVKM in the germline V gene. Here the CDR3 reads CASTPDTEAFF. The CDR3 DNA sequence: TGTGCCAGCACCCCGGACACTGAAGCTTTCTTT. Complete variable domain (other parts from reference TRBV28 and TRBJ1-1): DVKVTQSSRYLVKRTGEKVFLECVQDMDHENMFWYRQDPGLGLRLIYFSYDVKMKEKGDIPEGYSVSREKKERFSLILESASTNQTSMYLCASTPDTEAFFGQGTRLTVV.

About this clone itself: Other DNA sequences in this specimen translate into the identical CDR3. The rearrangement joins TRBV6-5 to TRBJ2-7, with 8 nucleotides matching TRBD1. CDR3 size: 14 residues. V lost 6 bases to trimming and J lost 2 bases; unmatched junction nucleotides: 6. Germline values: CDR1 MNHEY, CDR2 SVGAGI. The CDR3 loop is CASRRTGLTYEQYF. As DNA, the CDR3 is TGTGCCAGCAGGCGGACAGGGCTGACCTACGAGCAGTACTTC.